This entry lists 9 T cell receptor beta chains sequenced from one sample in a study of identical twins. MiXCR, applied by TCRdb to the 5' RACE reads, yields one record per CDR3 protein. The sample lists roughly 770,000 distinct CDR3 sequences, around a sixth seen once, with approximately 14% in the top ten. These data were also filed under a second study, of T cells expressing NK-cell markers.

Sequencing used PBMCs. Every receptor here comes from a woman between 18 and 30 years old in good health.

The V and J genes are TRBV29-1 and TRBJ2-7, with TRBD1 identical over 8 bases. CDR3 length equals 13 residues. Germline CDR1 is SQVTM and CDR2 is ANQGSEA. The junction had 4 bases not matched to a gene; V was cut back by 4 bases and J by 2 bases. The CDR3 bases are TGCAGCGTTGTAGACAGGGGAACCTACGAGCAGTACTTC. It encodes CSVVDRGTYEQYF.

The chain joins TRBV7-8 to TRBJ2-3; possibly TRBD2 for D (5 bases). Germline lookup yields CDR1 SGHVS and CDR2 FQNEAQ. This CDR3 is 15 amino acids long. Trimming took off 2 bases at V and 4 bases at J, with 13 bases between the two ends. CDR3 in DNA: TGTGCCAGCAGCTTACTAGCTATTAGGGCAGATACGCAGTATTTT. This translates into CASSLLAIRADTQYF.

This clonotype was recorded a few times. The V call is TRBV5-6, the J call TRBJ2-1; possible D gene TRBD1, 6 bases. Germline V gives CDR1 SGHDT, CDR2 YYEEEE. The CDR3 totals 16 residues. V was shortened by 0 bases and J by 0 bases, with 10 bases between the two germline ends. The DNA for the CDR3 is TGTGCCAGCAGCTTGGAGGTAGGGGGCTCCTACAATGAGCAGTTCTTC. It is translated as CASSLEVGGSYNEQFF. The entire variable domain, with the rest obtained from reference TRBV5-6 and TRBJ2-1, is as follows: DAGVTQSPTHLIKTRGQQVTLRCSPKSGHDTVSWYQQALGQGPQFIFQYYEEEERQRGNFPDRFSGHQFPNYSSELNVNALLLGDSALYLCASSLEVGGSYNEQFFGPGTRLTVL.

The chain carries TRBV12-3 or TRBV12-4 and TRBJ2-1; a possible D gene is TRBD2 (5 bases). The CDR3 has 17 amino acids. The V gene lost 3 bases and the J gene lost 0 bases, with 15 bases spanning the gap. CDR3: CASSFRSGGRSYNEQFF. In DNA form, the CDR3 reads TGTGCCAGCAGTTTCCGCTCCGGCGGGCGCTCCTACAATGAGCAGTTCTTC.

The chain uses TRBV9 and TRBJ2-1; D possibly corresponds to TRBD2 (6 bases). V lost 3 bases, J lost 5 bases, and 21 bases lay in between. Germline CDR1 and CDR2: SGDLS and YYNGEE. This CDR3 has 17 amino acids. In DNA form, the CDR3 reads TGTGCCAGCAGCGCCCCACGAGGGCTAGCGAGAAACAATGAGCAGTTCTTC. It encodes CASSAPRGLARNNEQFF.

V is TRBV5-1 and J is TRBJ2-7; D gene unclear. Between the trimmed V and J ends, which lost 4 bases and 2 bases, there was a span of 13 bases. The CDR3 is made up of 14 amino acids. Germline assignment: CDR1 SGHRS and CDR2 YFSETQ. For the CDR3, the DNA is TGCGCCAGCAGCCCGCCCCAGAAGACCTACGAGCAGTACTTC. Its translation is CASSPPQKTYEQYF.

This chain links TRBV7-2 with TRBJ2-4, with D unclear. The germline V gene encodes CDR1 SGHTA and CDR2 FQGNSA. The CDR3 has 14 residues. V gave up 2 bases and J gave up 5 bases, with 10 bases separating them. CDR3: CASSLSPGENIQYF. The CDR3 DNA follows: TGTGCCAGCAGCTTAAGTCCAGGAGAAAACATTCAGTACTTC.

This clonotype was counted between two and nine times. A much larger clone lies a single base off, so this may be a read error. The V gene is TRBV9, the J gene TRBJ2-3; TRBD2 matches 7 bases. The CDR3 runs to 13 residues. With V trimmed by 5 bases and J by 4 bases, 4 bases remained unmatched. Germline lookup yields CDR1 SGDLS and CDR2 YYNGEE. The CDR3 sequence: CASSGGSPDTQYF. CDR3 in DNA: TGTGCCAGCAGTGGCGGGAGCCCAGATACGCAGTATTTT.

The CDR3 loop is CASSQDLRAGTTNTGELFF. The CDR3 nucleotides are TGCGCCAGCAGCCAAGATTTGAGGGCCGGCACCACGAACACCGGGGAGCTGTTTTTT. J is TRBJ2-2 and V is TRBV4-3, with TRBD2 as a possible D gene (5 bases). The CDR3 extends over 19 amino acids. V lost 0 bases and J lost 0, with 17 bases in between. The V gene's germline CDR1 is LGHNA and CDR2 YSLEER.